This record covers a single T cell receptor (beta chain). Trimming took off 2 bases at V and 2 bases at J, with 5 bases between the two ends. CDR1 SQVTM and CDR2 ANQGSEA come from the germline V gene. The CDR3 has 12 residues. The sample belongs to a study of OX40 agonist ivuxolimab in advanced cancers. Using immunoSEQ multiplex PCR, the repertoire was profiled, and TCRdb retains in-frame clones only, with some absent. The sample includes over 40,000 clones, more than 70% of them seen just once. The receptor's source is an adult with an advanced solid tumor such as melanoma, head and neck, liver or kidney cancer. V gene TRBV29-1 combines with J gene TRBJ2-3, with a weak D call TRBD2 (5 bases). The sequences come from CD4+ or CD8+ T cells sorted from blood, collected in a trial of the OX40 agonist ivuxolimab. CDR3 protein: CSVERDTDTQYF. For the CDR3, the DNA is TGCAGCGTTGAACGGGACACAGATACGCAGTATTTT.